This TCR beta chain was profiled in a study of cytomegalovirus exposure and HLA in healthy donors. V lost 9 bases and J lost 4, with 16 bases in between. Per germline, CDR1 LNHDA and CDR2 SQIVND (reference sequence). There are 13 residues in the CDR3. The PCR ran on 60 Vbeta and 13 Jbeta primers. The method was immunoSEQ multiplex PCR; TCRdb's version includes in-frame clones alone and lacks a portion of them. This table holds more than 140,000 clones, over 60% found once. The receptor comes from a male donor in good health and CMV-seronegative. The V and J genes are TRBV19 and TRBJ2-7, with D possibly being TRBD2 (5 bases). Sequencing was done on a sample of PBMCs. CDR3 sequence: CASQDRRGYEQYF. The CDR3 DNA is TGTGCCAGCCAGGACCGCCGGGGATACGAGCAGTACTTC.